This entry features one TCR beta chain sequence. This sample stems from a study of patients and donors after allogeneic stem cell transplantation. One entry per CDR3 protein, called by TCRdb with MiXCR from the RT-PCR reads. The table includes 98,000 or so distinct CDR3 sequences, around 36% detected once. Trimming removed 4 bases from V and 8 bases from J, with 12 bases in between. The CDR3 totals 12 residues. Per the germline V gene, CDR1 is SGHRS and CDR2 is YFSETQ. Sequencing used blood, either unsorted or a sorted T cell fraction (not recorded which). This chain connects TRBV5-1 to TRBJ1-2; no definite D call. This TCR came from a human donor who was either an allogeneic HSCT recipient or a stem cell or donor lymphocyte infusion donor (not recorded which). It is not recorded whose cells these are; they may come from a transplant donor. This CDR3 is CASSLETRGYTF. The CDR3 DNA reads TGCGCCAGCAGCCTCGAGACGAGGGGCTACACCTTC. The full variable domain, rest sourced from reference TRBV5-1 and TRBJ1-2, is KAGVTQTPRYLIKTRGQQVTLSCSPISGHRSVSWYQQTPGQGLQFLFEYFSETQRNKGNFPGRFSGRQFSNSRSEMNVSTLELGDSALYLCASSLETRGYTFGSGTRLTVV.